Below, 23 T cell receptor beta chains from the same sample are listed, as sequenced in a study of blood T cell repertoires in COVID-19. Sequencing used immunoSEQ multiplex PCR; TCRdb keeps in-frame clones, though not all of them. This sample has approximately 66,000 clones, with approximately 87% found just once. The material sequenced was peripheral blood. The receptors originated from a man in his sixties with acute or convalescent COVID-19.

V usage is TRBV27 and J usage is TRBJ2-7; D is possibly TRBD1 (6 bases). The CDR3 loop spans 14 amino acids. Trimming pared 5 bases from V and 6 bases from J, leaving 17 bases between. CDR1 is MNHEY and CDR2 is SMNVEV in the germline V gene (reference sequence). CDR3 loop: CASSHGRDTLEQYF. The CDR3 DNA reads TGTGCCAGCAGTCACGGCCGGGACACCCTCGAGCAGTACTTC.

The gene calls are TRBV12-3 or TRBV12-4 and TRBJ1-1; D is uncertain. This CDR3 has 13 amino acids. V was shortened by 3 bases and J by 3 bases, with 8 bases between the two germline ends. The CDR3 DNA is TGTGCCAGCAGTTTGTTTCAATACACTGAAGCTTTCTTT. Its translation is CASSLFQYTEAFF.

The chain is built from TRBV7-3 and TRBJ1-2; D is possibly TRBD1 (5 bases). Germline V gene data show CDR1 as SGHTA and CDR2 as FQGTGA. The CDR3 runs to 17 residues. Trimming pared 0 bases from V and 0 bases from J, leaving 14 bases between. Here the CDR3 DNA reads TGTGCCAGCAGCTTAACGGGGGTACGGGGGACTAACTATGGCTACACCTTC. This translates into CASSLTGVRGTNYGYTF.

This sequence joins TRBV3-1 (or the pseudogene TRBV3-2) and TRBJ1-2, with TRBD1 as a possible D gene (5 bases). Germline V gene sequence: CDR1 LGHDT, CDR2 YNNKEL (reference sequence). CDR3 length equals 15 residues. Trimming removed 1 base from V and 4 bases from J, with 13 bases in between. The CDR3 DNA reads as TGTGCCAGCAGCCAAGGAGCAGGGTGGGGCTATGGCTACACCTTC. Residues: CASSQGAGWGYGYTF.

The rearrangement uses TRBV6-2 or TRBV6-3 and TRBJ1-1; D perhaps matches TRBD1 (6 bases). Germline-derived CDR1 and CDR2 are MNHEY and SVGEGT. The CDR3 runs 14 residues. Trimming cost V 6 bases and J 2 bases, with 13 bases left between them. The CDR3 bases are TGTGCCAGCAGCCACTGGACAGTAAACACTGAAGCTTTCTTT. It specifies CASSHWTVNTEAFF.

J is TRBJ1-5 and V is TRBV18, with 9 bases identical to TRBD1. Germline CDR1 KGHSH, CDR2 LQKENI. The CDR3 totals 21 residues. The trim removed 3 bases at V and 0 bases at J, leaving 18 bases unmatched. The CDR3 DNA reads as TGTGCCAGCTCACCCCGAAATGCTGTAGGACAGGGGAGTCATAGCAATCAGCCCCAGCATTTT. It yields the protein CASSPRNAVGQGSHSNQPQHF. The full variable domain, in which reference TRBV18 and TRBJ1-5 provide the parts outside the CDR3, is NAGVMQNPRHLVRRRGQEARLRCSPMKGHSHVYWYRQLPEEGLKFMVYLQKENIIDESGMPKERFSAEFPKEGPSILRIQQVVRGDSAAYFCASSPRNAVGQGSHSNQPQHFGDGTRLSIL.

This clone was observed a single time. The V and J genes are TRBV5-1 and TRBJ2-5, with 7 nucleotides matching TRBD2. Germline assignment: CDR1 SGHRS and CDR2 YFSETQ. This CDR3 comprises 14 residues. Trimming removed 1 base from V and 4 bases from J; junction bases left unmatched: 4. The CDR3 sequence: CASSLWSSGETQYF. The CDR3 DNA follows: TGCGCCAGCAGCTTGTGGTCTAGCGGAGAGACCCAGTACTTC.

This clone has just a few counts. The chain recombines TRBV3-1 (or the pseudogene TRBV3-2) with TRBJ2-6; no definite D call. Trimming shortened V by 0 bases and J by 0 bases, and 9 bases separated the two germline ends. From germline, CDR1 is LGHDT and CDR2 YNNKEL (reference sequence). This CDR3 comprises 17 residues. CDR3 nucleotides: TGTGCCAGCAGCCAAGATATCGTCAGCTCTGGGGCCAACGTCCTGACTTTC. This sequence encodes CASSQDIVSSGANVLTF.

The chain joins TRBV6-6 to TRBJ1-1; possibly TRBD1 for D (6 bases). The germline V and J ends were trimmed by 4 bases and 3 bases, with 12 bases remaining between them. CDR1 MNHNY and CDR2 SVGAGI come from the germline V gene (reference sequence). The CDR3 runs to 14 residues. CDR3 protein: CASSSSGADTEAFF. The CDR3, as DNA: TGTGCCAGCAGTTCCTCAGGGGCAGACACTGAAGCTTTCTTT.

The chain has TRBV4-3 and TRBJ1-1, with TRBD1 as a possible D gene (5 bases). The germline CDR1 and CDR2 sequences are LGHNA and YSLEER. With 1 base removed from V and 1 base from J, the gap between germline ends came to 13 bases. The CDR3 covers 16 residues. The CDR3 is CASSQGMGGANTEAFF. In nucleotides, the CDR3 is TGCGCCAGCAGCCAAGGAATGGGTGGGGCGAACACTGAAGCTTTCTTT.

V gene TRBV28 combines with J gene TRBJ1-2, with 8 nucleotides matching TRBD1. Germline V gene sequence: CDR1 MDHEN, CDR2 SYDVKM. V shed 6 bases and J 0 bases; nucleotides not matched to a gene: 6. This CDR3 has 15 amino acids. In DNA, the CDR3 is TGTGCCAGCAGCCAGGGGGCTACAGCTAACTATGGCTACACCTTC. This translates into CASSQGATANYGYTF.

This clone was counted once. The rearrangement joins TRBV11-2 to TRBJ2-1, with TRBD2 matching 13 bases. From germline, CDR1 is SGHAT and CDR2 FQNNGV. V was clipped by 4 bases and J by 7 bases; unmatched bases: 4. The CDR3 has 15 amino acids. The CDR3 here is CASSSLAGGPNEQFF. DNA for the CDR3: TGTGCCAGCAGCTCACTAGCGGGGGGGCCTAATGAGCAGTTCTTC.

The V and J genes are TRBV6-2 or TRBV6-3 and TRBJ2-2; 7 nucleotides agree with TRBD1. The CDR3 is 19 residues long. Germline loops: CDR1 MNHEY, CDR2 SVGEGT. With V trimmed by 0 bases and J by 1 base, 11 bases remained unmatched. CDR3 coding DNA: TGTGCCAGCAGTTACTCGGAGCAGGGGGAGTTCTTGAACACCGGGGAGCTGTTTTTT. This sequence encodes CASSYSEQGEFLNTGELFF.

J is TRBJ1-2 and V is TRBV5-1, with a possible D match to TRBD1 (6 bases). CDR1 is SGHRS, CDR2 YFSETQ, per germline. This CDR3 has 14 residues. The V end was cut by 4 bases, the J end by 0 bases, with 10 bases between. The CDR3 loop reads CASSPGHTNYGYTF. The CDR3 coding sequence is TGCGCCAGCAGCCCGGGACATACTAACTATGGCTACACCTTC.

V gene TRBV20-1 combines with J gene TRBJ1-4; no clear D. Germline CDR1 DFQATT, CDR2 SNEGSKA (reference sequence). This CDR3 contains 13 residues. V lost 3 bases and J lost 3, with 8 bases in between. CDR3 nucleotide sequence: TGCAGTGCTAGTGGTAGTTCTAATGAAAAACTGTTTTTT. Its translation: CSASGSSNEKLFF.

The rearrangement links TRBV27 to TRBJ1-2; 7 bases fit TRBD1. With 3 bases clipped from V and 8 bases from J, the junction kept 6 bases outside the gene matches. The germline CDR1 and CDR2 sequences are MNHEY and SMNVEV (reference sequence). The CDR3 loop spans 13 amino acids. CDR3 sequence reads: CASSLTGQGGYTF. The CDR3 DNA sequence: TGTGCCAGCAGTTTGACAGGGCAAGGAGGCTACACCTTC.

The chain recombines TRBV3-1 (or the pseudogene TRBV3-2) with TRBJ1-1; maybe TRBD1 (5 bases). Looked up from germline, CDR1 is LGHDT and CDR2 is YNNKEL (reference sequence). Between the trimmed V and J ends, which lost 1 base and 4 bases, there was a span of 10 bases. This CDR3 contains 14 residues. DNA for the CDR3: TGTGCCAGCAGCCAAGTGCAGGGTAGCACTGAAGCTTTCTTT. Its protein is CASSQVQGSTEAFF.

The chain joins TRBV6-5 to TRBJ1-2; D may be TRBD1 (5 bases). This CDR3 contains 13 residues. Germline CDR1 is MNHEY and CDR2 is SVGAGI. V lost 7 bases and J 3 bases, leaving 12 bases between the germline ends. CDR3 protein: CASTPGQDYGYTF. CDR3 DNA: TGTGCCAGCACCCCAGGGCAGGACTATGGCTACACCTTC.

The gene calls are TRBV19 and TRBJ1-2; 8 positions agree with TRBD1. Germline CDR1 LNHDA, CDR2 SQIVND (reference sequence). The ends lost 0 bases at V and 4 bases at J; junction bases unmatched: 7. The CDR3 covers 16 residues. This chain's CDR3 is CASSIEWQGAGYGYTF. As DNA, the CDR3 is TGTGCCAGTAGTATAGAATGGCAGGGGGCCGGCTATGGCTACACCTTC.

V gene TRBV7-2 combines with J gene TRBJ2-3; no clear D gene. Germline CDR1 and CDR2: SGHTA and FQGNSA. The CDR3 has 14 amino acids. Trimming removed 1 base from V and 3 bases from J, with 8 bases in between. This CDR3 is CASSLVLTTDTQYF. CDR3 in DNA: TGTGCCAGCAGCTTAGTCCTTACAACAGATACGCAGTATTTT. Full variable domain (rest looked up from reference TRBV7-2 and TRBJ2-3): GAGVSQSPSNKVTEKGKDVELRCDPISGHTALYWYRQSLGQGLEFLIYFQGNSAPDKSGLPSDRFSAERTGGSVSTLTIQRTQQEDSAVYLCASSLVLTTDTQYFGPGTRLTVL.

In its sample, this clone was seen a few times. The V and J genes are TRBV4-2 and TRBJ2-7; no clear D. Between the trimmed V and J ends, which lost 0 bases and 3 bases, there was a span of 3 bases. Germline assignment: CDR1 LGHNA and CDR2 YNFKEQ. CDR3 length equals 12 residues. CDR3 nucleotide sequence: TGTGCCAGCAGCCAAGACGGCTACGAGCAGTACTTC. Its translation: CASSQDGYEQYF.

On this clone itself: Other DNA sequences within the sample encode an identical CDR3. The J gene is TRBJ1-2, the V gene TRBV27; tentatively, D is TRBD1 (6 bases). The length of the CDR3 is 13 residues. The V and J ends lost 2 bases and 5 bases respectively, with 9 bases between them. The germline V gene has CDR1 MNHEY and CDR2 SMNVEV (reference sequence). This CDR3 is CASSLQGRYGYTF. As DNA, the CDR3 is TGTGCCAGCAGTTTACAGGGGAGATATGGCTACACCTTC.

The V gene is TRBV19, the J gene TRBJ2-4; 16 bases match TRBD2. The J segment lost 2 bases and the V segment lost 7 bases, leaving 8 bases of the junction unmatched. The CDR3 extends over 18 amino acids. Germline CDR1 LNHDA, CDR2 SQIVND (reference sequence). In DNA form, the CDR3 reads TGTGCCAGTACCCGGGGACTAGCGGGGGGGAGAACCAAAAACATTCAGTACTTC. Amino acids: CASTRGLAGGRTKNIQYF.